This T cell receptor beta chain comes out of a study of PD-1 blockade in classical Hodgkin lymphoma. Regarding the study as a whole: A reduction in baseline TCR diversity was reportedly seen in newly diagnosed patients relative to healthy donors. Whatever underlies the repertoire differences (possibly disease activity or prior therapy) remains undefined.

Germline CDR1 reads LGHNT; CDR2 reads FRNRAP. Germline trimming cut 4 bases from V and 5 bases from J; bases unmatched to any gene: 11. The CDR3 is 17 amino acids. Time point of the sample: newly diagnosed, previously untreated cHL patient sample. The CD4+ T cells used were purified from thawed PBMCs through magnetic negative selection. PBMCs from untreated, newly diagnosed classical Hodgkin lymphoma were comparison samples. This table comes from immunoSEQ multiplex PCR, and its TCRdb copy is limited to in-frame clones, with some not included. The data hold fewer than 40,000 clones, with less than 90% observed a single time. This clone was detected only once. Its antigen is unknown.

The clonotype comes from a human donor with classical Hodgkin lymphoma. What was sequenced was CD4+ T cells from blood. This chain joins TRBV12-5 and TRBJ2-1, with 10 bases fitting TRBD2. CDR3 nucleotide sequence: TGTGCTAGTGGTTCAAACCCTAGCGGGAGTGCCCACAATGAGCAGTTCTTC. This codes for CASGSNPSGSAHNEQFF.